The entry below describes one T cell receptor beta chain. Its antigen specificity is not known. Within one base of it there is no much larger clone, and no base qualities were kept. The entry originates in a study of tumor-infiltrating lymphocytes in localized non-small cell lung cancer (dated by TCRdb to about 2021). Some background on the complete study: Several histologies were represented in the cohort, which also included both smokers and never-smokers as well as patients whose samples were collected after neoadjuvant chemotherapy. Each patient provided resected tumor tissue plus uninvolved lung tissue from the same patient, with the uninvolved lung tissue described as non-adjacent to the tumor. Alongside flow cytometry, multiplex immunofluorescence, RNA-seq, exome sequencing and proteomics, TCR sequencing was applied to the same patients as one of several integrated assays. In total, the ICON cohort consisted of over a hundred surgical patients with localized non-small cell lung cancer who had their tumors resected. A total of 55 patients were part of the paired comparison of immunoSEQ T-cell fraction between tumor and uninvolved lung. Broader findings and caveats from the paper: Higher T cell infiltration in tumors than in uninvolved lung tissue was supported by TCRbeta sequencing, consistent with immunofluorescence CD3 counts. TCR-derived T-cell fraction did not differ between the flow cytometry-defined immunotypes IM1 (good prognosis) and IM2 (poor prognosis). Because different assays used different pieces of the same tissue, technical variation could not be distinguished from intratumor heterogeneity. Assay coverage differed among patients according to how much tissue was available, so only a subset of the cohort had TCR sequencing.

Measured from the cysteine to the phenylalanine, the CDR3 is 13 residues long. CDR3 DNA is the only sequence kept; it has 39 bases, read in frame from the first base. As encoded in the germline V gene, CDR1 is SGHDT while CDR2 is YYEEEE. V and J lose 2 bases and 2 bases, and a span of 6 bases separates them. Patient enrollment in ICON started in the first half of 2016, and the final patient was enrolled in 2018. From a subcohort of 76 patients, fresh tumor and matched uninvolved tissue were collected for in-depth immune analyses, including TCR sequencing. TCR sequencing was performed on DNA isolated from bulk tissue, without cell sorting. The T-cell fraction in tumor and uninvolved lung tissue was obtained from TCR sequencing using the immunoSEQ assay. For the original study's pipeline: For survival analysis, patients were split into high (upper tertile) and low (lower two tertiles) T-cell fraction groups and compared by log-rank test. A signed-rank test was used to test paired tumor versus uninvolved lung differences in T-cell fraction. Held by TCRdb, this immuneACCESS table contains in-frame sequences only and omits some clones. Under half of the omission traces to an unresolved V gene where checked; the cause of the rest is unknown. V, J and clone size were drawn from that table, and D and trimming were deduced from the DNA. The sample table contains about 8,900 clones; only one count was recorded for 68% of them. The top ten hold approximately 9.8% of the sample.

The source of this sequence is a human donor with non-small cell lung cancer. Sequenced: uninvolved lung tissue not adjacent to the tumor. The chain uses TRBV5-6 and TRBJ2-3, with an unclear D gene assignment. The nucleotide sequence is TGTGCCAGCAGCTTTAAGAACACAGATACGCAGTATTTT. This gives the protein CASSFKNTDTQYF.